This TCR beta chain was sequenced for a study of blood T cell repertoires in COVID-19. The cohort comprised adults aged 18 to 89 years residing in 20 to 30 US areas. The germline V gene encodes CDR1 LGHDT and CDR2 YNNKEL (reference sequence). The CDR3 sequence is 15 residues long. V lost 4 bases to trimming and J lost 4 bases, with 16 bases between them. The protocol was immunoSEQ multiplex PCR, while the TCRdb copy is restricted to in-frame clones and leaves out a portion. The sample records fewer than 300,000 clones, approximately 88% being singletons. The J gene is TRBJ1-1, the V gene TRBV3-1 (or the pseudogene TRBV3-2); the D gene is possibly TRBD1 (6 bases). The material sequenced was PBMCs or T cells enriched from blood (not recorded which). This receptor was obtained from a woman in her thirties or forties with acute COVID-19. CDR3 DNA sequence: TGTGCCAGCAGCCGCATCCGGGACACTTTCACTGAAGCTTTCTTT. Translating gives CASSRIRDTFTEAFF.